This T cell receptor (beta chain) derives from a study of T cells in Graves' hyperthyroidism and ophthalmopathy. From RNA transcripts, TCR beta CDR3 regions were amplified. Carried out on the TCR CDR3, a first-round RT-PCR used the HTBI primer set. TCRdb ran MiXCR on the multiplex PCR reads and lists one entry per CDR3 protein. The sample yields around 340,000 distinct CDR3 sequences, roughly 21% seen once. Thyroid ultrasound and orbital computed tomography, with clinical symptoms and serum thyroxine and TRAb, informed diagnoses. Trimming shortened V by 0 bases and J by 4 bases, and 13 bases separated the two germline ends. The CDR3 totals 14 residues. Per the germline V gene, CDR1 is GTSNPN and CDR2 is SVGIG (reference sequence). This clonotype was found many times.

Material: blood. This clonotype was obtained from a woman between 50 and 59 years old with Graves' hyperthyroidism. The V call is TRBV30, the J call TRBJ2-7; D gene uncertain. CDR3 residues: CAWSVNNNWYEQYF. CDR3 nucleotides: TGTGCCTGGAGTGTAAACAATAATTGGTACGAGCAGTACTTC.